This paragraph covers one T cell receptor beta chain sequence. Its antigen remains unknown. TCRdb reanalyzed the 5' RACE reads and collapses them to one entry per CDR3 protein, without DNA. This sample's table reports some 390,000 distinct CDR3 sequences. This specimen comes from a study of T cells expressing NK-cell markers. Study as a whole: It was sorted CD3+CD56-NKG2C+, CD3+CD56+NKG2C- and CD3+CD56+NKG2C+ T cells that provided the TCR beta repertoires. Overall study results and limits: About six donors showed dominant NKG2C+ clonotypes comprising about 1.0-7.0% of their CD8+ T cells. HCMV specificity of the expanded NKG2C+ T cell clones stayed unclear.

Germline assignment: CDR1 SGHRS and CDR2 YFSETQ. The CDR3 is 19 residues long. The sequence derives from a woman in her 50s in good health. The source material was blood T cells: a sorted CD56 or NKG2C T cell subset, CD4+ or CD8+ T cells, or bulk PBMC T cells (not recorded which). The gene calls are TRBV5-1 and TRBJ2-3; TCRdb's D call of TRBD1 is untestable without DNA. This CDR3 reads CASSLARYRGEEPTDTQYF.